A single sample is the source of the 31 T cell receptor beta chains below, sequenced in a study of blood T cell repertoires in COVID-19. Method: immunoSEQ multiplex PCR; TCRdb's copy keeps in-frame clones and lacks some. Among roughly 220,000 clones listed, under 90% were seen once. Sample: peripheral blood. Receptors originate from an elderly man with acute or convalescent COVID-19.

The V gene is TRBV30, the J gene TRBJ1-2, with D unclear. Germline values: CDR1 GTSNPN, CDR2 SVGIG (reference sequence). With 2 bases removed from V and 4 bases from J, the gap between germline ends came to 11 bases. CDR3 size: 13 residues. CDR3 nucleotides: TGTGCCTGGAGTACGGGATCCGGCTATGGCTACACCTTC. Translating gives CAWSTGSGYGYTF.

This clone was observed a few times. The chain carries TRBV18 and TRBJ2-2, with D possibly matching TRBD1 (5 bases). This CDR3 has 16 residues. Trimming cost V 0 bases and J 2 bases, with 10 bases left between them. Germline V CDR1 and CDR2: KGHSH, LQKENI. Here the CDR3 DNA reads TGTGCCAGCTCACCACCGAGGACATACAACACCGGGGAGCTGTTTTTT. Encoded protein: CASSPPRTYNTGELFF.

The chain is built from TRBV10-2 and TRBJ2-1; the match to TRBD2 covers 9 bases. The germline CDR1 and CDR2 sequences are WSHSY and SAAADI. J gave up 5 bases and V 8 bases, and 7 bases lay outside the gene matches. The CDR3 has 14 amino acids. The CDR3 sequence: CASSGTSRNNEQFF. CDR3 nucleotide sequence: TGCGCCAGCTCCGGGACTAGCAGAAACAATGAGCAGTTCTTC.

The gene calls are TRBV7-2 and TRBJ1-6; D is unresolved. This CDR3 has 14 residues. Germline V gives CDR1 SGHTA, CDR2 FQGNSA. The V gene lost 5 bases and the J gene lost 6 bases, with 11 bases spanning the gap. CDR3 amino acids: CASSPDMVNSPLHF. The DNA for the CDR3 is TGTGCCAGCAGCCCAGACATGGTTAATTCACCCCTCCACTTT.

A single count supports this clone. The V gene is TRBV30, the J gene TRBJ2-3, with 11 bases aligning to TRBD2. Unmatched junction bases numbered 6, after V lost 2 bases and J lost 5 bases. CDR1 GTSNPN and CDR2 SVGIG come from the germline V gene (reference sequence). This CDR3 comprises 15 residues. The CDR3 loop is CAWSSLAGGQDTQYF. The CDR3 DNA sequence: TGTGCCTGGAGTTCGCTAGCGGGAGGTCAAGATACGCAGTATTTT.

This clone is a singleton in its sample. The V call is TRBV28, the J call TRBJ2-7, with 9 nucleotides matching TRBD1. V trimming: 5 bases; J trimming: 2 bases; junction bases outside the gene matches: 7. The CDR3 covers 15 residues. Germline CDR1 and CDR2: MDHEN and SYDVKM. The CDR3 nucleotides read TGTGCCAGCAGTCGTCCGGGACAGGGTACCTACGAGCAGTACTTC. Protein sequence: CASSRPGQGTYEQYF.

The chain employs TRBV11-2 and TRBJ2-3; the D gene is possibly TRBD2 (5 bases). This CDR3 is built from 17 residues. V shed 5 bases and J shed 4 bases, with 22 bases lying between them. Germline-derived CDR1 and CDR2 are SGHAT and FQNNGV. The CDR3, as DNA: TGTGCCAGCAGCACAAACCGGGCCGCGGGTCCCCCAGATACGCAGTATTTT. Amino acid sequence: CASSTNRAAGPPDTQYF.

The chain employs TRBV18 and TRBJ2-2; 8 positions agree with TRBD1. This CDR3 contains 14 residues. Germline CDR1 and CDR2: KGHSH and LQKENI. J was trimmed by 8 bases and V by 0 bases; bases with no gene match: 2. As DNA, the CDR3 is TGTGCCAGCTCACCACCGAGGGACAGGGGGGAGCTGTTTTTT. Translation: CASSPPRDRGELFF.

The chain has TRBV7-2 and TRBJ2-5; 7 bases align to TRBD1. CDR3 length: 15 residues. The germline V gene has CDR1 SGHTA and CDR2 FQGNSA. Germline trimming cut 5 bases from V and 2 bases from J; bases unmatched to any gene: 8. The DNA of the CDR3 is TGTGCCAGCAGCCTTGGGACAGTAGATCAAGAGACCCAGTACTTC. Translation: CASSLGTVDQETQYF.

V is TRBV21-1 and J is TRBJ2-1; the tabulated D call, TRBD2, remains unverified against the DNA. TRBV21-1 is given as a pseudogene. The CDR3 totals 20 residues. CDR3 nucleotide sequence: TGTGCCAGCAGCAAGCCCGTAGGAGCCCAGGGGACTAGCTCCTACAATGAGCAGTTCTTC. Translated: CASSKPVGAQGTSSYNEQFF.

As DNA, the CDR3 is TGTGCCAGCAGCTTAGCGACAGGGGGCGCGGCCTATAATTCACCCCTCCACTTT. Its translation: CASSLATGGAAYNSPLHF. The chain couples TRBV7-9 to TRBJ1-6, with 10 bases lining up with TRBD1. The trim removed 0 bases at V and 2 bases at J, leaving 4 bases unmatched. This CDR3 has 18 amino acids. Germline V gene lookup returns CDR1 SEHNR and CDR2 FQNEAQ (reference sequence).

The chain employs TRBV5-4 and TRBJ2-5, with 7 nucleotides matching TRBD2. V shed 2 bases, J shed 3 bases, and the junction held 4 bases outside the gene matches. The germline V gene encodes CDR1 SGHNT and CDR2 YYREEE (reference sequence). The CDR3 consists of 14 residues. CDR3 residues: CASSLWGREETQYF. The CDR3 region has the DNA TGTGCCAGCAGCTTATGGGGGAGGGAAGAGACCCAGTACTTC.

The chain couples TRBV11-2 to TRBJ2-1; 8 bases line up with TRBD1. J lost 9 bases, V lost 5 bases, and 9 bases had no gene match. The CDR3 runs to 14 residues. Germline V gene lookup returns CDR1 SGHAT and CDR2 FQNNGV. CDR3 bases: TGTGCCAGCAGCATCGGACAGGGATTTTTTGAGCAGTTCTTC. Encoded protein: CASSIGQGFFEQFF.

The V gene is TRBV5-1, the J gene TRBJ2-1, with TRBD1 identical over 9 bases. This CDR3 comprises 16 residues. V shed 3 bases and J 10 bases; nucleotides not matched to a gene: 14. The germline gives CDR1 SGHRS, CDR2 YFSETQ. For the CDR3, the DNA is TGCGCCAGCAGCTCCCTCCGGACAGGGGCTCGGGACGAGCAGTTCTTC. Protein sequence: CASSSLRTGARDEQFF.

The J gene is TRBJ2-7, the V gene TRBV6-1, with 8 bases lining up with TRBD1. Germline V gene sequence: CDR1 MNHNS, CDR2 SASEGT. The CDR3 runs to 13 residues. After removal of 5 bases from V and 2 bases from J, the junction contained 2 bases not matched to a gene. The DNA for the CDR3 is TGTGCCAGCAGTAAGGGACAGGCCTACGAGCAGTACGTC. It yields the protein CASSKGQAYEQYV.

The chain links TRBV7-9 to TRBJ2-7; D is perhaps TRBD2 (5 bases). The CDR3 contains 18 residues. CDR1 is SEHNR, CDR2 FQNEAQ, per germline (reference sequence). The germline V and J ends were trimmed by 5 bases and 0 bases, with 23 bases remaining between them. In DNA, the CDR3 is TGTGCCAGCAGCCCACTCCCCCCCATGGTGACTACCTCCTACGAGCAGTACTTC. Amino acid sequence: CASSPLPPMVTTSYEQYF.

The chain joins TRBV19 to TRBJ2-1, with 8 bases fitting TRBD2. The CDR3 sequence is 14 residues long. Per germline, CDR1 LNHDA and CDR2 SQIVND (reference sequence). Losses at the gene ends were 6 bases for V and 3 bases for J; bases not matched to a gene: 4. CDR3 in amino acids: CASSLGLVYNEQFF. The CDR3 DNA reads as TGTGCCAGTAGCCTGGGACTAGTCTACAATGAGCAGTTCTTC.

The CDR3 spells CASSGGGTGDGYTF. DNA for the CDR3: TGTGCCAGCAGTGGCGGGGGCACTGGGGATGGCTACACCTTC. J is TRBJ1-2 and V is TRBV2, with D possibly matching TRBD1 (6 bases). The ends were cut back, 4 bases at V and 6 bases at J, with 15 bases in the middle. The length of the CDR3 is 14 residues. Germline CDR1 is SNHLY and CDR2 is FYNNEI.

This clone appeared once. At one end, the junction sequence differs from germline, possibly due to a read error. In DNA form, the CDR3 reads TGTGCCAGCAGTGAAATTTGGACAGGGGGTAACAATGGCTACACCTTC. It yields the protein CASSEIWTGGNNGYTF. This chain uses TRBV2 with TRBJ1-2; TRBD1 agrees at 10 bases. The CDR3 loop spans 16 amino acids. Looked up from germline, CDR1 is SNHLY and CDR2 is FYNNEI.

In nucleotides, the CDR3 is TGTGCCAGCAGTCCCCAGGTGAGAAACACTGAAGCTTTCTTT. Its protein is CASSPQVRNTEAFF. This chain uses TRBV27 with TRBJ1-1, with D unresolved. The CDR3 spans 14 residues. Germline CDR1 and CDR2: MNHEY and SMNVEV (reference sequence). V was pared by 5 bases and J by 2 bases, with 12 bases between.

A few counts support this clone. This chain's CDR3 is CASTPGRLAGGRETQYF. The CDR3 DNA is TGTGCCAGCACCCCAGGGCGATTAGCGGGAGGACGGGAGACCCAGTACTTC. The chain combines TRBV11-3 with TRBJ2-5, with 10 bases identical to TRBD2. The CDR3 is 17 amino acids. J gave up 5 bases and V 7 bases, and 16 bases lay outside the gene matches. Germline CDR1 SGHNT, CDR2 YENEEA.

This chain connects TRBV15 to TRBJ1-1; D is unclear. This CDR3 is built from 18 residues. V lost 0 bases and J 5 bases, leaving 22 bases between the germline ends. Germline CDR1 LNHNV, CDR2 YYDKDF (reference sequence). The CDR3 region has the DNA TGTGCCACCAGCAGAGATAGGCATCGGGAGTACCTGAGGACTGAAGCTTTCTTT. Encoded protein: CATSRDRHREYLRTEAFF.

This clone occurred once. V usage is TRBV5-1 and J usage is TRBJ2-1; a weak D match, TRBD2 (5 bases). The CDR3 is 14 residues long. V was shortened by 4 bases and J by 2 bases, with 10 bases between the two germline ends. Germline V gives CDR1 SGHRS, CDR2 YFSETQ. The CDR3 DNA follows: TGCGCCAGCAGCACGGACTCGACCTACAATGAGCAGTTCTTC. Its protein product is CASSTDSTYNEQFF.

This chain joins TRBV6-4 and TRBJ2-3; TRBD1 matches at 8 bases. Trimming cost V 6 bases and J 1 base; bases outside gene matches: 6. CDR1 and CDR2 from the germline V gene are MRHNA and SNTAGT. This CDR3 has 15 residues. The CDR3 loop is CASSWQGARTDTQYF. CDR3 nucleotides: TGTGCCAGCAGCTGGCAGGGGGCGCGCACAGATACGCAGTATTTT.

The rearrangement joins TRBV30 to TRBJ2-3; D remains ambiguous. V was cut by 4 bases and J by 0 bases, with 8 bases left in between. The CDR3 has 13 amino acids. Germline loops: CDR1 GTSNPN, CDR2 SVGIG (reference sequence). CDR3 nucleotide sequence: TGTGCCTGGAATCCCCGGAGCACAGATACGCAGTATTTT. Its protein is CAWNPRSTDTQYF. Full variable domain (outside the CDR3, taken from reference TRBV30 and TRBJ2-3): SQTIHQWPATLVQPVGSPLSLECTVEGTSNPNLYWYRQAAGRGLQLLFYSVGIGQISSEVPQNLSASRPQDRQFILSSKKLLLSDSGFYLCAWNPRSTDTQYFGPGTRLTVL.

The chain uses TRBV2 and TRBJ2-3; no definite D call. The CDR3 has 12 residues. The germline CDR1 and CDR2 sequences are SNHLY and FYNNEI. Deletions cut 8 bases from V and 0 bases from J, with 6 bases between. The CDR3 spells CASSRSTDTQYF. CDR3 in DNA: TGTGCCAGCTCCCGTAGCACAGATACGCAGTATTTT.

The count of this clone is one. The chain combines TRBV7-2 with TRBJ1-3, with D uncertain. The V gene lost 1 base and the J gene lost 8 bases, with 12 bases spanning the gap. In germline, CDR1 is SGHTA, CDR2 FQGNSA. CDR3 size: 14 residues. The CDR3 spells CASSLGYSLDTIYF. The CDR3 coding sequence is TGTGCCAGCAGCTTAGGGTATAGTTTGGACACCATATATTTT.

The gene calls are TRBV6-6 and TRBJ1-1; unclear D gene. This CDR3 contains 14 residues. The germline V gene has CDR1 MNHNY and CDR2 SVGAGI (reference sequence). V was clipped by 2 bases and J by 2 bases, with 9 bases between them. Here the CDR3 reads CASSYMEENTEAFF. The CDR3 DNA reads TGTGCCAGCAGTTACATGGAGGAAAACACTGAAGCTTTCTTT.

The chain recombines TRBV24-1 with TRBJ2-1; no reliable D call. The V gene lost 3 bases and the J gene lost 6 bases, with 8 bases spanning the gap. The CDR3 consists of 13 residues. Germline CDR1 KGHDR, CDR2 SFDVKD. In nucleotides, the CDR3 is TGTGCCACCAGTGATGGCCAGTTCAATGAGCAGTTCTTC. Amino acid sequence: CATSDGQFNEQFF.

The chain recombines TRBV4-3 with TRBJ1-1, with TRBD1 matching over 7 bases. Germline values: CDR1 LGHNA, CDR2 YSLEER. The junction had 6 bases not matched to a gene; V was cut back by 4 bases and J by 1 base. CDR3 size: 15 residues. The CDR3 loop reads CASSPSDRTNTEAFF. CDR3 sequence (DNA): TGCGCCAGCAGCCCCTCGGACAGGACGAACACTGAAGCTTTCTTT.

This chain joins TRBV10-3 and TRBJ2-2, with 14 bases identical to TRBD2. Germline V lookup: CDR1 ENHRY, CDR2 SYGVKD. Trimming at V came to 3 bases and at J to 4 bases, leaving 7 bases not matched to a gene. The CDR3 is made up of 18 amino acids. CDR3 in DNA: TGTGCCATCAGTGAAAGACTAGCGGGAGGGTCGGGCACCGGGGAGCTGTTTTTT. Its protein product is CAISERLAGGSGTGELFF.